A single sample gave rise to the 7 T cell receptor beta chains below, sequenced in a study of blood T cell repertoires in COVID-19 (dated by TCRdb to the early 2020s). Library construction relied on the immunoSEQ multiplex PCR assay. TCRdb retrieved this table from immuneACCESS and kept in-frame rearrangements only. Not all clones are present; in checked studies, unresolved V genes account for under half, and no reason is known for the remainder. The sample profile shows around 250,000 clones; around 80% of them were found once. More than 4% of the sample rests with the top ten. Sequenced input: PBMCs or T cells enriched from blood (not recorded which). These receptors came from a man aged 40-55 years who had been exposed to COVID-19.

The chain recombines TRBV10-3 with TRBJ2-2, with 8 positions matching TRBD2. Per germline, CDR1 ENHRY and CDR2 SYGVKD. CDR3 length: 15 residues. J gave up 6 bases and V 7 bases, and 10 bases lay outside the gene matches. The CDR3 here is CAITTGAGEAGELFF. CDR3 sequence (DNA): TGTGCCATCACTACGGGAGCGGGAGAGGCCGGGGAGCTGTTTTTT.

This clone was counted ten times or more. This chain connects TRBV30 to TRBJ2-6, with D maybe TRBD2 (6 bases). Germline-derived CDR1 and CDR2 are GTSNPN and SVGIG (reference sequence). The CDR3 extends over 16 amino acids. Trimming left V 5 bases short and J 2 bases short, with 16 bases between. DNA of the CDR3: TGTGCCTGGGGAATACCTGGGACTCCTGGGGCCAACGTCCTGACTTTC. It encodes CAWGIPGTPGANVLTF.

V usage is TRBV15 and J usage is TRBJ1-5; D is uncertain. Germline CDR1 LNHNV, CDR2 YYDKDF (reference sequence). V was shortened by 1 base and J by 7 bases, with 17 bases between the two germline ends. The CDR3 runs to 16 residues. The CDR3 sequence: CATSRAGNPETQPQHF. CDR3 DNA: TGTGCCACCAGCAGAGCCGGGAATCCCGAAACACAGCCCCAGCATTTT.

This clone showed up just a few times. The chain combines TRBV4-1 with TRBJ1-1; tentative D call: TRBD1 (5 bases). Germline assignment: CDR1 MGHRA and CDR2 YSYEKL. V was cut by 4 bases and J by 6 bases, with 33 bases left in between. CDR3 length: 20 residues. CDR3 protein: CASSPRFSGFGGFAESEAFF. The CDR3 coding sequence is TGCGCCAGCAGCCCCCGATTCTCAGGGTTCGGGGGTTTCGCGGAGTCTGAAGCTTTCTTT.

This chain links TRBV12-3 or TRBV12-4 with TRBJ1-6; no clear D gene. Trimming left V 6 bases short and J 9 bases short, with 12 bases between. The CDR3 sequence is 13 residues long. CDR3 sequence: CASSTVESSPLHF. DNA of the CDR3: TGTGCCAGCAGCACCGTTGAGAGTTCACCCCTCCACTTT.

The chain carries TRBV6-5 and TRBJ2-1; tentatively, D is TRBD2 (6 bases). CDR1 and CDR2 from the germline V gene are MNHEY and SVGAGI. CDR3 length equals 14 residues. Trimming took 8 bases from V and 7 from J, leaving 18 bases between them. The CDR3 DNA is TGTGCCAGCGGATTATTCGGGGGAGAAAATGAGCAGTTCTTC. It specifies CASGLFGGENEQFF.

The rearrangement uses TRBV4-2 and TRBJ1-1, with a tentative D call TRBD1 (5 bases). Germline V gene sequence: CDR1 LGHNA, CDR2 YNFKEQ. This CDR3 contains 15 residues. V was clipped by 0 bases and J by 5 bases, with 13 bases between them. The CDR3 sequence is CASSQDRGVGTEAFF. Written as DNA, the CDR3 is TGTGCCAGCAGCCAAGATCGGGGGGTAGGGACTGAAGCTTTCTTT.